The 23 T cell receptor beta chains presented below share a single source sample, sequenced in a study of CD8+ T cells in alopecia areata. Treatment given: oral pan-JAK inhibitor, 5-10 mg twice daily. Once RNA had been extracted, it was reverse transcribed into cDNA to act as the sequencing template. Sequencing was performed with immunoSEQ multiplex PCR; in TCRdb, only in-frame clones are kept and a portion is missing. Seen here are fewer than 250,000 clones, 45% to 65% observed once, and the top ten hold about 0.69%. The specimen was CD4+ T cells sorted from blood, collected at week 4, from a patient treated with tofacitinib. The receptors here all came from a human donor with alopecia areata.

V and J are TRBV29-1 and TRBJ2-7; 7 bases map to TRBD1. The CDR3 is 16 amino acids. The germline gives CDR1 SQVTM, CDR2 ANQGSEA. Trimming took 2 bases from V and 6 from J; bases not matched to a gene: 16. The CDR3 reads CSVEPPDLTGLSEQYF. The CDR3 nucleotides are TGCAGCGTTGAACCCCCGGATCTGACAGGGCTCAGCGAGCAGTACTTC.

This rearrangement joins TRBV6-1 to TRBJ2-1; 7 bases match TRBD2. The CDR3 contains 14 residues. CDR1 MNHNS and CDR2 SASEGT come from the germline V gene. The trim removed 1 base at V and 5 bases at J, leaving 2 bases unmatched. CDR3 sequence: CASSEERGHNEQFF. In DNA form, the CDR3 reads TGTGCCAGCAGTGAAGAGCGGGGTCACAATGAGCAGTTCTTC.

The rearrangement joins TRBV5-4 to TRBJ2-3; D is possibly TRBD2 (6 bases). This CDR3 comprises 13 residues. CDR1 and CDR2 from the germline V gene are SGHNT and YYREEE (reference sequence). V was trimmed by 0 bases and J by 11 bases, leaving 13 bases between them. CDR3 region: CASSLAGLSLQYF. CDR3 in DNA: TGTGCCAGCAGCTTGGCGGGACTGAGCCTGCAGTATTTT.

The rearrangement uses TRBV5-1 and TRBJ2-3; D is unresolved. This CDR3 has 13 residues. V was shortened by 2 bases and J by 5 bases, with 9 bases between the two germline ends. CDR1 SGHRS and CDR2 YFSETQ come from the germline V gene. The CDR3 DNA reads TGCGCCAGCAGCTTTGGCCTCGGAGATACGCAGTATTTT. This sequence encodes CASSFGLGDTQYF. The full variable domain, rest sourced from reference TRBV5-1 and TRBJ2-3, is KAGVTQTPRYLIKTRGQQVTLSCSPISGHRSVSWYQQTPGQGLQFLFEYFSETQRNKGNFPGRFSGRQFSNSRSEMNVSTLELGDSALYLCASSFGLGDTQYFGPGTRLTVL.

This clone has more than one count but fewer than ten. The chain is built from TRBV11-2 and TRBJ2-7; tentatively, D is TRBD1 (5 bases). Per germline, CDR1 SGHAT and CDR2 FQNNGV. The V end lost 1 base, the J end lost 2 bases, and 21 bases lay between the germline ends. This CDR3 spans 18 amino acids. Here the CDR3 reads CASSLGRAIVRGTYEQYF. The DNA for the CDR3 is TGTGCCAGCAGCTTAGGTAGAGCCATCGTAAGGGGTACCTACGAGCAGTACTTC.

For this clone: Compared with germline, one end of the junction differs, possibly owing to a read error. The CDR3 is CASSLGGARRHF. The CDR3 coding sequence is TGTGCCAGCAGTCTAGGGGGGGCCCGGAGGCACTTT. The V gene is TRBV2, the J gene TRBJ1-3; TRBD1 might be the D (6 bases). The CDR3 runs to 12 residues. CDR1 is SNHLY, CDR2 FYNNEI, per germline.

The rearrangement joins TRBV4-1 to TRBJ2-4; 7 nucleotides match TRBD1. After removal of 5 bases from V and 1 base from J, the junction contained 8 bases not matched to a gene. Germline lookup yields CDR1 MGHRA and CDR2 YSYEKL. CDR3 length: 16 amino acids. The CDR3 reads CASSSRQGLAKNIQYF. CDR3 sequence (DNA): TGCGCCAGCAGCTCCCGACAGGGTCTGGCCAAAAACATTCAGTACTTC.

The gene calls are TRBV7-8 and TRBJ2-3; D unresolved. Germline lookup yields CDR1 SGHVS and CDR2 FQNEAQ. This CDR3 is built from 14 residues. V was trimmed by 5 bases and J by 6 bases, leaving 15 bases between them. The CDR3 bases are TGTGCCAGCAGCCGTGGTGGCGGTCCCGATACGCAGTATTTT. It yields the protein CASSRGGGPDTQYF.

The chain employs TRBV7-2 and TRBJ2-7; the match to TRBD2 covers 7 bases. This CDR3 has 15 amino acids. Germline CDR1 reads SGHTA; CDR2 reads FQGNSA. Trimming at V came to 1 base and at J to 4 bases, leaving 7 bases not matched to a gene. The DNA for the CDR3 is TGTGCCAGCAGCTTAGAGGTAGCTAGCGGATACGAGCAGTACTTC. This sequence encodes CASSLEVASGYEQYF.

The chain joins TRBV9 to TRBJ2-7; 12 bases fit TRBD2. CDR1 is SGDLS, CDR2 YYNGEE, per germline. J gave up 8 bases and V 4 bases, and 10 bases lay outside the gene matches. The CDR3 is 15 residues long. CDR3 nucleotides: TGTGCCAGCAGCCTGTCTAGCGGGAGGGACACGAAGCAGTACTTC. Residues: CASSLSSGRDTKQYF.

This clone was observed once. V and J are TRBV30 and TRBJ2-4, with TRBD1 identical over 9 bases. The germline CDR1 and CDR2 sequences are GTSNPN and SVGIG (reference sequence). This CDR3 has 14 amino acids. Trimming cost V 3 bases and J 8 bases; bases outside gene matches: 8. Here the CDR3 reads CAWSKGTGRYIQYF. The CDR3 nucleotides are TGTGCCTGGAGCAAAGGGACAGGGAGGTACATTCAGTACTTC.

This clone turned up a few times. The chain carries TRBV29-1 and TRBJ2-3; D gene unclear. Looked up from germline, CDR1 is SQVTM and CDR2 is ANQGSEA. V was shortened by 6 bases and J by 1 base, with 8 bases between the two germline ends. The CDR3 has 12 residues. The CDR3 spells CSVDLRTDTQYF. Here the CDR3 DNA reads TGCAGCGTCGACTTGCGCACAGATACGCAGTATTTT.

The CDR3 DNA follows: TGCAGCGGTATGGGGATTCCAGGGGGCAAGATGAACACTGAAGCTTTCTTT. Translated, it gives CSGMGIPGGKMNTEAFF. This chain joins TRBV29-1 and TRBJ1-1; TRBD1 matches 8 bases. The CDR3 runs to 17 residues. CDR1 is SQVTM, CDR2 ANQGSEA, per germline. V was pared by 7 bases and J by 0 bases, with 16 bases of the junction left unmatched.

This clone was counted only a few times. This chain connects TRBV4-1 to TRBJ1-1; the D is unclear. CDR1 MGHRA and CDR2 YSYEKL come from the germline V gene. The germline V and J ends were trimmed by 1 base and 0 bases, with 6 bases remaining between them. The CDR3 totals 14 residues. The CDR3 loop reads CASSQVGMNTEAFF. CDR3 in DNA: TGCGCCAGCAGCCAAGTCGGGATGAACACTGAAGCTTTCTTT.

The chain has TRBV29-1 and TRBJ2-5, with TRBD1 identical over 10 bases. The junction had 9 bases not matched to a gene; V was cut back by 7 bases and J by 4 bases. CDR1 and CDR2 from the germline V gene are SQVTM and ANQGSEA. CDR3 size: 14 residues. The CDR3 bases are TGCAGCGCCTCGGGACAGGGGTTGGGAGAGACCCAGTACTTC. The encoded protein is CSASGQGLGETQYF.

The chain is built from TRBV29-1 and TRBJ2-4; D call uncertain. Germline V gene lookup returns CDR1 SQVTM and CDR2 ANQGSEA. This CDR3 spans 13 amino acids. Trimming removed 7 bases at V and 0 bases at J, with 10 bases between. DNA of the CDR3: TGCAGCGCGACGAGTGCAGCCAAAAACATTCAGTACTTC. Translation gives CSATSAAKNIQYF. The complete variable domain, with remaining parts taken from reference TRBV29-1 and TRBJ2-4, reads SAVISQKPSRDICQRGTSLTIQCQVDSQVTMMFWYRQQPGQSLTLIATANQGSEATYESGFVIDKFPISRPNLTFSTLTVSNMSPEDSSIYLCSATSAAKNIQYFGAGTRLSVL.

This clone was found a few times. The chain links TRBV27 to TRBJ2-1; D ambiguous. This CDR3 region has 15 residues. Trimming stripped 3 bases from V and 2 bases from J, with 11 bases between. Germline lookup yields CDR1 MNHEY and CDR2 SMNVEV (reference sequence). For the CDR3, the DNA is TGTGCCAGCAGTTTCTCCGGGCGTCCCTACAATGAGCAGTTCTTC. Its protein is CASSFSGRPYNEQFF.

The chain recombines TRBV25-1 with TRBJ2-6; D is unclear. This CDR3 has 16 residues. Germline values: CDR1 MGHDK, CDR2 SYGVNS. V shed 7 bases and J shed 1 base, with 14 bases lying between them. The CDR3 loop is CASTPNRRSGANVLTF. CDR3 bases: TGTGCCAGCACCCCAAACCGAAGGTCTGGGGCCAACGTCCTGACTTTC.

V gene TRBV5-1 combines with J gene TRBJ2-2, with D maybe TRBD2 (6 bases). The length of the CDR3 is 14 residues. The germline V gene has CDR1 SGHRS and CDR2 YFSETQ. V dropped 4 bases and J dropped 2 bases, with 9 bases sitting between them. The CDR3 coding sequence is TGCGCCAGCAGCCCCGGGGGAAACACCGGGGAGCTGTTTTTT. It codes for CASSPGGNTGELFF.

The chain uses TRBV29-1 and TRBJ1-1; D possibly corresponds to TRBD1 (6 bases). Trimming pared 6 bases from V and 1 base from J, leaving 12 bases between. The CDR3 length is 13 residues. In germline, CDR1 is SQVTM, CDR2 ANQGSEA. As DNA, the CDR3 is TGCAGCGTAACTACAGGGAGGAACACTGAAGCTTTCTTT. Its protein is CSVTTGRNTEAFF. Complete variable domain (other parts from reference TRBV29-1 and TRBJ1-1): SAVISQKPSRDICQRGTSLTIQCQVDSQVTMMFWYRQQPGQSLTLIATANQGSEATYESGFVIDKFPISRPNLTFSTLTVSNMSPEDSSIYLCSVTTGRNTEAFFGQGTRLTVV.

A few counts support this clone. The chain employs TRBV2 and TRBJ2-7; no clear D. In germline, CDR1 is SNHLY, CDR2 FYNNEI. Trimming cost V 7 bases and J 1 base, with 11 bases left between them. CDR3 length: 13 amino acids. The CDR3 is CASKSSTSYEQYF. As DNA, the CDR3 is TGTGCCAGCAAAAGCTCTACTTCCTACGAGCAGTACTTC. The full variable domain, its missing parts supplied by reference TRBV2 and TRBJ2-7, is EPEVTQTPSHQVTQMGQEVILRCVPISNHLYFYWYRQILGQKVEFLVSFYNNEISEKSEIFDDQFSVERPDGSNFTLKIRSTKLEDSAMYFCASKSSTSYEQYFGPGTRLTVT.

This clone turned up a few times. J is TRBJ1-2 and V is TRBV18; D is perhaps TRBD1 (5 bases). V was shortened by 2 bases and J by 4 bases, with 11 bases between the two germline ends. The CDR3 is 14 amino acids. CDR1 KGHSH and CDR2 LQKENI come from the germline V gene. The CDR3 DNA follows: TGTGCCAGCTCACCAGAGGACACATCCTATGGCTACACCTTC. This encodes CASSPEDTSYGYTF. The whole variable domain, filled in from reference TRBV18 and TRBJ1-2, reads NAGVMQNPRHLVRRRGQEARLRCSPMKGHSHVYWYRQLPEEGLKFMVYLQKENIIDESGMPKERFSAEFPKEGPSILRIQQVVRGDSAAYFCASSPEDTSYGYTFGSGTRLTVV.

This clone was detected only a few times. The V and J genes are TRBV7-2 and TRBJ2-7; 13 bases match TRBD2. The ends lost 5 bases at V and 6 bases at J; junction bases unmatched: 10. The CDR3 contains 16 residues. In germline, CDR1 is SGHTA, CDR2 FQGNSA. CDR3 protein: CASSHQRTSGRPEQYF. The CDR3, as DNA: TGTGCCAGCAGCCATCAACGGACTAGCGGGAGACCCGAGCAGTACTTC.